The sequence of this TCR beta chain was determined in a study of blood T cells in healthy people across ages (dated by TCRdb to the mid-2010s). Broadly, across the study: Template switching captured roughly one uniquely barcoded TCR beta cDNA molecule per two T cells in model experiments. To track age-related changes in TCR beta repertoire diversity, the study relied on deep sequencing normalized with unique cDNA molecular identifiers. Four age groups were formed from the donors: young (average about 16 years), middle-aged (less than 40), aged (approximately 60) and long-lived (approximately 78). Donors of different ages were randomly distributed across sequencing lanes to avoid experimental bias. Two additional independent replicas of 1 million unique cDNA reads from the same blood draw were analyzed for two donors (one aged 18 to 30 and one aged 80 or older).

The library was produced with 5' RACE. Data came from an Illumina HiSeq 2500. A second PCR of about 6 to 11 cycles was run with a J-beta primer mix and a sample-barcoded 5' primer. A unique molecular identifier was introduced onto each TCR beta cDNA molecule by a template-switch 5' adaptor carrying 12 random nucleotides. Each sample yielded at least 3 million CDR3-containing paired-end reads. All of the RNA was converted into first-strand cDNA using the Mint cDNA synthesis kit, with a TRBC-specific oligonucleotide serving as the primer. All cDNA was treated with uracil-DNA glycosylase and then went through a first 18-cycle PCR with the universal primers M1SS and BC2_uni_R. As for the authors' bioinformatics: Normalization of each sample was performed by random selection of 1 million high-quality reads, each carrying a distinct molecular identifier. Reads with shared molecular identifiers were discarded instead of being binned into consensus sequences. MiTCR, run with a Q25 quality threshold and the strictest error-elimination algorithm, handled CDR3 identification, clonotype clustering and error correction. Lower-bound total TCR beta diversity was estimated with a nonparametric unseen species model using Euler transformation. The public reads were reprocessed in TCRdb via fastp at Q25 and MiXCR, keeping in-frame beta chains. Merged by CDR3 protein, the rows form single entries marked with the most common genes and DNA. The authors' filters were not applied to this entry. The sample table records about 590,000 distinct CDR3 sequences; roughly 30% of these occur just once. In total, the top ten clones hold 15% to 18% of the sample.

V and J lose 7 bases and 6 bases, and a span of 10 bases separates them. From a lookup of the germline V gene (reference sequence), CDR1 and CDR2 are MNHNY and SVGAGI. The CDR3 measures 12 amino acids from cysteine to phenylalanine. CDR3 DNA only is kept here, 36 bases in frame from base 1. The roughly 37 donors, aged about 6 to 100 years, were systemically healthy Caucasian individuals from Russia. Each donor gave around 9 milliliters of peripheral blood, collected into EDTA-treated Vacutainer tubes. PBMCs were isolated by Ficoll-Paque density-gradient centrifugation, with at least 7 million obtained per sample. Trizol reagent was used to extract total RNA from the PBMCs, yielding at least 6 micrograms per sample. For every donor, an aliquot of PBMCs went through flow cytometry to measure the percentages of naive CD45RAhigh/CD27high T cells. The study at large found these results: Compared with the aged group, the long-lived group had more naive CD4+ T cells, fewer expanded clones and increased TCR diversity, a pattern suggesting age selection. The CMV infection status of donors was not known, potentially confounding age-related changes in expanded clonotypes. A strong correlation was found between observed TCR beta diversity and the percentage of naive T cells measured by flow cytometry. Because profiling used bulk unsorted PBMCs, naive and antigen-experienced compartments could not be compared conclusively. Observed TCR beta diversity per million T cells fell roughly linearly with age, and a significant reduction was already apparent by age about 36. Estimates of total diversity based on one million sequenced T cells were regarded as lower bounds and as underestimates.

As to this clonotype: Its specific antigen is unknown. No base-level quality is on record; no much larger clone is a single base apart.

Rearrangement joined TRBV6-6 to TRBJ2-1; no D segment can be confidently identified. The sequenced sample consisted of blood. The source of this sequence is a woman older than 75 in good health. This receptor has the CDR3 CASTKSGNEQFF. The DNA sequence reads TGTGCCAGCACAAAGAGTGGCAATGAGCAGTTCTTC.